The next 10 T cell receptor beta chains were all read from a single sample in a study of blood T cell repertoires in COVID-19. Only in-frame clones appear in the TCRdb table, and some are missing; sequencing was by immunoSEQ multiplex PCR. The sample yields 350,000 to 400,000 clones, around nine tenths seen once. Sequenced material: peripheral blood. Receptor source: a woman in her sixties with COVID-19, enrolled during active disease.

This chain uses TRBV5-4 with TRBJ2-3; TRBD2 aligns across 10 bases. Germline V CDR1 and CDR2: SGHNT, YYREEE (reference sequence). The CDR3 has 13 residues. The V segment lost 4 bases and the J segment 6 bases; nucleotides outside the gene matches: 2. The CDR3 reads CASSELAGDTQYF. The CDR3 bases are TGTGCCAGCAGCGAACTAGCGGGGGATACGCAGTATTTT. Based on the CDR3 plus reference TRBV5-4 and TRBJ2-3, the full variable domain is ETGVTQSPTHLIKTRGQQVTLRCSSQSGHNTVSWYQQALGQGPQFIFQYYREEENGRGNFPPRFSGLQFPNYSSELNVNALELDDSALYLCASSELAGDTQYFGPGTRLTVL.

This clone was seen a single time. CDR3 protein: CASSFRDSYGYTF. Written as DNA, the CDR3 is TGTGCCAGCAGCTTCCGGGACAGCTATGGCTACACCTTC. The chain employs TRBV7-9 and TRBJ1-2, with TRBD1 matching 7 bases. The CDR3 sequence is 13 residues long. Unmatched junction bases numbered 2, after V lost 3 bases and J lost 4 bases. In germline, CDR1 is SEHNR, CDR2 FQNEAQ (reference sequence). Variable domain in full (rest from reference TRBV7-9 and TRBJ1-2): DTGVSQNPRHKITKRGQNVTFRCDPISEHNRLYWYRQTLGQGPEFLTYFQNEAQLEKSRLLSDRFSAERPKGSFSTLEIQRTEQGDSAMYLCASSFRDSYGYTFGSGTRLTVV.

This chain uses TRBV6-6 with TRBJ1-3, with D possibly being TRBD1 (6 bases). The germline CDR1 and CDR2 sequences are MNHNY and SVGAGI (reference sequence). The CDR3 contains 13 residues. Trimming removed 5 bases at V and 7 bases at J, with 12 bases between. The CDR3 DNA sequence: TGTGCCAGCAGTCCAGGGGTCATGAACACCATATATTTT. This encodes CASSPGVMNTIYF.

The V call is TRBV11-2, the J call TRBJ2-7, with D possibly being TRBD2 (6 bases). Per the germline V gene, CDR1 is SGHAT and CDR2 is FQNNGV. Trimming pared 0 bases from V and 1 base from J, leaving 16 bases between. The length of the CDR3 is 17 residues. CDR3 DNA: TGTGCCAGCAGCTTAGATCAGGAGGGCGCGGGATCCTACGAGCAGTACTTC. Protein product: CASSLDQEGAGSYEQYF.

The chain joins TRBV2 to TRBJ1-5; no clear D. Germline lookup yields CDR1 SNHLY and CDR2 FYNNEI. The CDR3 has 15 residues. V lost 0 bases to trimming and J lost 4 bases, with 10 bases between them. The CDR3 DNA sequence: TGTGCCAGCAGTGAAGCCCGGACGGGGAATCAGCCCCAGCATTTT. It codes for CASSEARTGNQPQHF.

The chain carries TRBV12-3 or TRBV12-4 and TRBJ2-7; D not resolved. This CDR3 is built from 13 residues. V lost 3 bases, J lost 8 bases, and 14 bases lay in between. CDR3 amino acids: CASSFGLEIQQYF. CDR3 nucleotide sequence: TGTGCCAGCAGTTTCGGGTTGGAAATTCAGCAGTACTTC.

This chain links TRBV5-1 with TRBJ1-1, with TRBD1 as a possible D gene (6 bases). This CDR3 contains 16 residues. The germline gives CDR1 SGHRS, CDR2 YFSETQ. Trimming took off 1 base at V and 0 bases at J, with 13 bases between the two ends. The CDR3 is CASSLSNRAMNTEAFF. CDR3 DNA sequence: TGCGCCAGCAGCTTGTCTAACAGGGCAATGAACACTGAAGCTTTCTTT.

The rearrangement links TRBV7-3 to TRBJ2-2; TRBD1 matches at 7 bases. Germline values: CDR1 SGHTA, CDR2 FQGTGA. Losses at the gene ends were 5 bases for V and 3 bases for J; bases not matched to a gene: 9. This CDR3 spans 16 amino acids. In nucleotides, the CDR3 is TGTGCCAGCAGCCAGGGGACAGCCAAGGACACCGGGGAGCTGTTTTTT. Its protein product is CASSQGTAKDTGELFF. Drawing the rest from reference TRBV7-3 and TRBJ2-2, the complete variable domain is GAGVSQTPSNKVTEKGKYVELRCDPISGHTALYWYRQSLGQGPEFLIYFQGTGAADDSGLPNDRFFAVRPEGSVSTLKIQRTERGDSAVYLCASSQGTAKDTGELFFGEGSRLTVL.

This chain links TRBV5-1 with TRBJ2-4; 9 bases are shared with TRBD2. The CDR3 totals 18 residues. Germline trimming cut 5 bases from V and 0 bases from J; bases unmatched to any gene: 12. Germline CDR1 and CDR2: SGHRS and YFSETQ. In DNA form, the CDR3 reads TGCGCCAGCAGTCCCTATAGCGGGGGAACTACAGCCAAAAACATTCAGTACTTC. It specifies CASSPYSGGTTAKNIQYF. Combining the CDR3 with reference TRBV5-1 and TRBJ2-4 gives the whole variable domain KAGVTQTPRYLIKTRGQQVTLSCSPISGHRSVSWYQQTPGQGLQFLFEYFSETQRNKGNFPGRFSGRQFSNSRSEMNVSTLELGDSALYLCASSPYSGGTTAKNIQYFGAGTRLSVL.

The chain is built from TRBV11-2 and TRBJ2-1; D is perhaps TRBD2 (5 bases). Trimming took 1 base from V and 4 from J, leaving 17 bases between them. The CDR3 spans 17 residues. Germline CDR1 SGHAT, CDR2 FQNNGV. CDR3 sequence: CASSLGGWTNHYNEQFF. For the CDR3, the DNA is TGTGCCAGCAGCTTAGGAGGGTGGACCAATCATTACAATGAGCAGTTCTTC.